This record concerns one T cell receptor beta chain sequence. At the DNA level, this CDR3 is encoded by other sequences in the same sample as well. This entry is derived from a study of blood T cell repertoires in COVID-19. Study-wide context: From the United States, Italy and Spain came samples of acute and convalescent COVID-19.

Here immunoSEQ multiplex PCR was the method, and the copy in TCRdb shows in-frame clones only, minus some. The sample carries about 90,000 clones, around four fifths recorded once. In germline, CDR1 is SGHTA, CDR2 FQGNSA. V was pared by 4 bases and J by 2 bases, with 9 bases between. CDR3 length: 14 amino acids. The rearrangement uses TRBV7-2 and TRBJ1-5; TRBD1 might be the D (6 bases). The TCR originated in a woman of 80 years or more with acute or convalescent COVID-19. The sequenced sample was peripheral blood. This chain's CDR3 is CASSSQGGNQPQHF. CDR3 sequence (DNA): TGTGCCAGCAGCTCACAGGGTGGCAATCAGCCCCAGCATTTT.